These 16 T cell receptor beta chains originate from one sample sequenced in a study of tumor-infiltrating lymphocytes in primary liver carcinoma. The source of the blood RNA was unsorted whole blood, and germline DNA was extracted as well. Synthesis of TCR beta cDNA was carried out from approximately 470 ng total RNA with a constant-region primer. A slightly modified ARM-PCR protocol with three nested multiplex PCR rounds produced these TCR beta libraries. Rounds one and two of PCR, each of roughly 10 cycles, were primed with TRBV1-TRBV30 forward primers and a C-beta reverse primer. TCRdb reprocessed the multiplex PCR reads with MiXCR, giving one entry per CDR3 protein. The sample carries fewer than 350,000 distinct CDR3 sequences, about 62% recorded once. Input material: peripheral blood. The origin of the receptors is a man aged 35 to 55 with primary liver carcinoma and hepatitis B virus infection.

The chain is built from TRBV9 and TRBJ2-6; weak D call: TRBD2 (6 bases). Germline CDR1 is SGDLS and CDR2 is YYNGEE. Between the trimmed V and J ends, which lost 3 bases and 3 bases, there was a span of 13 bases. This CDR3 spans 16 amino acids. CDR3 in amino acids: CASSAYGGVGANVLTF. CDR3 nucleotide sequence: TGTGCCAGCAGCGCCTATGGAGGGGTTGGGGCCAACGTCCTGACTTTC.

The gene calls are TRBV28 and TRBJ2-7, with D perhaps given as TRBD1 or TRBD2 (6 bases each). The CDR3 consists of 15 residues. Per germline, CDR1 MDHEN and CDR2 SYDVKM. CDR3 region: CASSHQGRGLYEQYF. The CDR3 DNA is TGTGCTAGCTCCCACCAAGGCAGGGGACTCTACGAGCAGTACTTC.

A note on this clonotype: One end of the junction varies from germline; a read error may be responsible. This chain links TRBV6-5 with TRBJ2-7; 8 bases are a match to TRBD2. Germline V gene lookup returns CDR1 MNHEY and CDR2 SVGAGI. There are 16 residues in the CDR3. CDR3 region: CAGRPRGGILNYEQYF. The CDR3 bases are TGTGCCGGCAGGCCCCGGGGGGGCATATTGAACTACGAGCAGTACTTC.

On this clonotype: Without the conserved terminal phenylalanine or tryptophan, this CDR3 likely stems from a read error. The chain combines TRBV5-4 with TRBJ2-1; D perhaps matches TRBD2 (6 bases). Germline-derived CDR1 and CDR2 are SGHNT and YYREEE (reference sequence). CDR3 size: 15 residues. The CDR3 loop reads CVSSFSGVSYNEQFL. The CDR3 coding sequence is TGTGTCAGCAGCTTCTCGGGAGTGTCCTACAATGAGCAGTTCCTC.

This clonotype appeared a few times. The J gene is TRBJ2-5, the V gene TRBV5-8; 10 bases line up with TRBD2. The CDR3 is made up of 16 amino acids. The V gene end was trimmed by 6 bases and the J gene end by 5 bases; junction bases not matched to a gene: 13. The germline gives CDR1 SGHTS, CDR2 YDEGEE. CDR3 region: CASTRRLAGPRETQYF. In DNA form, the CDR3 reads TGTGCCAGCACCCGTCGACTAGCGGGCCCCAGGGAGACCCAGTACTTC.

This clonotype was counted once. A read error may account for a junction end that differs from germline. The chain carries TRBV5-5 and TRBJ1-1; the D is unclear. Per the germline V gene, CDR1 is SGHKS and CDR2 is YYEKEE (reference sequence). The CDR3 loop spans 12 amino acids. CDR3 in amino acids: CACSLSDTEAFF. In DNA form, the CDR3 reads TGTGCCTGCAGCTTGAGCGACACTGAAGCTTTCTTT. Filled out from reference TRBV5-5 and TRBJ1-1, the complete variable domain reads DAGVTQSPTHLIKTRGQQVTLRCSPISGHKSVSWYQQVLGQGPQFIFQYYEKEERGRGNFPDRFSARQFPNYSSELNVNALLLGDSALYLCACSLSDTEAFFGQGTRLTVV.

Comment on this clonotype: The final CDR3 position lacks the conserved phenylalanine or tryptophan, pointing to a likely read error. The CDR3 loop is CASGLDQRGSEKLFL. CDR3 nucleotides: TGTGCCAGCGGCTTAGATCAAAGGGGATCTGAAAAACTGTTTCTT. The chain joins TRBV11-2 to TRBJ1-4; tentative D call: TRBD1 (5 bases). The CDR3 consists of 15 residues. CDR1 is SGHAT and CDR2 is FQNNGV in the germline V gene.

Note on this clonotype: Given a much more abundant clone one base away, this may be a read error. The chain employs TRBV7-8 and TRBJ1-4; 7 positions match TRBD1. The CDR3 consists of 14 residues. Per germline, CDR1 SGHVS and CDR2 FQNEAQ. The CDR3 DNA reads TGTGCCAGCAGCTCCGACAGGGTGAGGGAAAAACCGTTTTTT. Protein product: CASSSDRVREKPFF.

Concerning this clonotype itself: Mismatch with germline at one junction end may stem from a read error. This chain uses TRBV12-3 or TRBV12-4 with TRBJ2-7, with TRBD1 as a possible D gene (5 bases). This CDR3 has 12 residues. This chain's CDR3 is CASRKGVYEHNF. The CDR3 DNA follows: TGTGCCAGCAGGAAAGGGGTCTACGAGCATAACTTC.

In regard to this clonotype: This sequence may be a read error, since a much larger clone differs from it by one base. The gene calls are TRBV4-2 and TRBJ2-5; no definite D call. Germline CDR1 LGHNA, CDR2 YNFKEQ. This CDR3 is 13 amino acids long. Written as DNA, the CDR3 is TGTGCCAACAGCCAAGGAGCGTGGGGGACCCAGTACTTC. This codes for CANSQGAWGTQYF.

V gene TRBV6-1 combines with J gene TRBJ2-6; 8 positions match TRBD1. Per germline, CDR1 MNHNS and CDR2 SASEGT. With 5 bases clipped from V and 5 bases from J, the junction kept 5 bases outside the gene matches. The CDR3 has 15 residues. CDR3 DNA sequence: TGTGCCAGCAGTCCGGGACAGGCTAGGGCCAACGTCCTGACTTTC. Translation gives CASSPGQARANVLTF.

A remark on this clonotype: At one boundary the junction diverges from the germline segment, which might be a read error. CDR3 DNA sequence: TGTACCAGCAGTTTAAGAGCGGGAACCGATAGGCAGTATTTT. This gives the protein CTSSLRAGTDRQYF. The rearrangement joins TRBV12-3 or TRBV12-4 to TRBJ2-3; 7 bases align to TRBD2. This CDR3 region has 14 residues.

A word on this clonotype: This may come from a read error, since a much larger clone is one base off. J is TRBJ1-5 and V is TRBV6-1; no definite D call. Germline lookup yields CDR1 MNHNS and CDR2 SASEGT. This CDR3 has 13 residues. V gave up 7 bases and J gave up 7 bases, with 14 bases separating them. CDR3 nucleotide sequence: TGTGCCAGCAACCTGGGCGAGGGACAGCCCCAGCATTTT. Translating gives CASNLGEGQPQHF.

With regard to this clonotype: Likely a read error: the CDR3 ends without its conserved phenylalanine or tryptophan. CDR3 coding DNA: TGTGCCAGCAGTGAGGGACAGGGCGCCGGGGAGCTGTTTTCT. Residues: CASSEGQGAGELFS. The chain links TRBV2 to TRBJ2-2, with 9 positions matching TRBD1. CDR3 length equals 14 residues. From germline, CDR1 is SNHLY and CDR2 FYNNEI. Trimming removed 3 bases from V and 6 bases from J; junction bases left unmatched: 2.

The chain is built from TRBV12-3 or TRBV12-4 and TRBJ2-2, with D tentatively TRBD1 (5 bases). The CDR3 runs to 15 residues. The V gene lost 5 bases and the J gene lost 2 bases, with 12 bases spanning the gap. CDR3 sequence (DNA): TGTGCCAGCAGTGTCGGCTGGGGCAACACCGGGGAGCTGTTTTTT. Translating it yields CASSVGWGNTGELFF.

Of note for this clonotype: A much larger clone sits a single nucleotide away, making a read error possible. The gene calls are TRBV6-6 and TRBJ2-3, with 8 bases lining up with TRBD2. CDR1 is MNHNY and CDR2 is SVGAGI in the germline V gene (reference sequence). This CDR3 has 16 residues. For the CDR3, the DNA is TGTGCCAGCAGATACTTAGGCCGGGAGGGAGCAGATACGCAGTATTTT. It yields the protein CASRYLGREGADTQYF.